This T cell receptor (beta chain) is from a study of blood T cells in healthy people across ages. Overall study findings and caveats: Investigators treated diversity estimates from one million T cells as underestimates.

A few counts support this clonotype. Antigen: not known. One junction end disagrees with the germline gene, perhaps due to a read error. Together with a sample-barcoded 5' primer, a J-beta primer mix was included in a second PCR lasting about 7 to 12 cycles. Each cDNA molecule was tagged by a template-switch adaptor with 12 random nucleotides. One entry per CDR3 protein results from TCRdb running MiXCR on the 5' RACE reads. The repertoire includes about 640,000 distinct CDR3 sequences, about 54% of them detected once, and 30% to 45% sits in the top ten. The sequence came from a man aged 60 to 75 in good health. Sample: blood.

CDR3 amino acids: CASSVRGTHTDTQYF. For the CDR3, the DNA is TGTGCCAGTAGCGTCCGGGGGACGCACACAGATACGCAGTATTTT. The chain carries TRBV9 and TRBJ2-3, with D possibly being TRBD2 (6 bases). Germline V lookup: CDR1 SGDLS, CDR2 YYNGEE. This CDR3 comprises 15 residues.